The T cell receptor (beta chain) described here comes from a study of identical twins. The germline gives CDR1 MNHNS, CDR2 SASEGT. The CDR3 is 13 residues long. Trimming removed 7 bases from V and 5 bases from J, with 14 bases in between. A universal primer site was added by template switching, and unique molecular identifiers were carried by the cDNA. TCRdb re-called the 5' RACE reads through MiXCR, storing one row per CDR3 protein. This sample has 400,000 to 650,000 distinct CDR3 sequences, with 22% found just once. This same sample was also part of a study on T cells expressing NK-cell markers. This second study notes: In sorted CD3+CD56+NKG2C+, CD3+CD56+NKG2C- and CD3+CD56-NKG2C+ T cells, TCR beta repertoires were obtained. Of the CD8+ T cell pool in 5 to 7 donors, roughly 1.0-8% was accounted for by dominant NKG2C+ clonotypes.

This chain uses TRBV6-1 with TRBJ1-2, with D possibly being TRBD1 (6 bases). Sequenced material: CD4+ T cells sorted from blood. The TCR was taken from a young woman in good health. The CDR3 loop reads CASKDGGPYGYTF. The CDR3 bases are TGTGCCAGCAAGGACGGGGGGCCTTATGGCTACACCTTC.